Listed below are T cell receptor beta chains from one sample, sequenced in a study of blood T cell repertoires in COVID-19. Sequencing used immunoSEQ multiplex PCR; TCRdb keeps in-frame clones, though not all of them. The sample gives about 230,000 clones, roughly nine tenths of which show up once; approximately 3% is in the top ten. Sequencing used PBMCs or T cells enriched from blood (not recorded which). The source of these receptors is a woman aged 45-59 years in a cohort exposed to, infected with or recovered from COVID-19 (not recorded which). The CDR3 runs from the conserved cysteine through the conserved F or W. D genes are given only for firm matches. The listing skips clone size in some rows; elsewhere it reads once, few, many or a size class.

size | J | D | V | DNA | CDR3
- | TRBJ1-5 | TRBD1 | TRBV5-1 | TGCGCCAGCAGCTTGGACGGTGGGACAGCTAGCAATCAGCCCCAGCATTTT | CASSLDGGTASNQPQHF
once | TRBJ2-7 | - | TRBV24-1 | TGTGCCACCAGTGATCCTAGGGAAGGGGAATACGAGCAGTACTTC | CATSDPREGEYEQYF
- | TRBJ2-6 | - | TRBV14 | TGTGCCAGCAGCCAATTCGCGTACTACAGGCCAAATCTTAGCTCTGGGGCCAACGTCCTGACTTTC | CASSQFAYYRPNLSSGANVLTF
- | TRBJ2-7 | TRBD2 | TRBV15 | TGTGCCACCAGCAGTGAGCGGGGGAGCTCCTACGAGCAGTACTTC | CATSSERGSSYEQYF
once | TRBJ2-7 | - | TRBV3-1/TRBV3-2 | TGTGCCAGCAGCCTCGGGCAGGGGCTGTACGAGCAGTACTTC | CASSLGQGLYEQYF
- | TRBJ1-2 | - | TRBV27 | TGTGCCAGCAGTTTATCGCCCGCGACTCTAGGCTACACCTTC | CASSLSPATLGYTF
- | TRBJ2-3 | - | TRBV29-1 | TGCAGCGTCGGACAGAGCACAGATACGCAGTATTTT | CSVGQSTDTQYF
- | TRBJ1-1 | TRBD1 | TRBV30 | TGTGCCTGGAGTTTCGGGACAGACCGAGAAGCTTTCTTT | CAWSFGTDREAFF
- | TRBJ2-2 | - | TRBV6-4 | TGTGCCAGCAGTGACTCGATTGAGGGGGCCGGGGAGCTGTTTTTT | CASSDSIEGAGELFF
once | TRBJ1-4 | TRBD1 | TRBV9 | TGTGCCAGCAGCGCGCAACCACAGGGGGCGGGAACTAATGAAAAACTGTTTTTT | CASSAQPQGAGTNEKLFF
- | TRBJ1-2 | TRBD1 | TRBV5-4 | TGTGCCAGCAGCCCACCGGGACAGGGAGTTTATGGCTACACCTTC | CASSPPGQGVYGYTF
- | TRBJ1-6 | - | TRBV7-2 | TGTGCCAGCAGTTGGACCGGGGTTCTTAATTCACCCCTCCACTTT | CASSWTGVLNSPLHF
- | TRBJ1-1 | - | TRBV19 | TGTGCCAGTAGTATTAAGCGTAACACTGAAGCTTTCTTT | CASSIKRNTEAFF
- | TRBJ1-2 | - | TRBV4-2 | TGTGCCAGCAGCCAAGATATGGGGGCCTCGGACTATGGCTACACCTTC | CASSQDMGASDYGYTF
- | TRBJ2-4 | - | TRBV5-5 | TGTGCCAGCAGCTTGGTTAGCGGCAAAAACATTCAGTACTTC | CASSLVSGKNIQYF
- | TRBJ1-1 | - | TRBV5-4 | TGTGCCAGCAGTAACGGGTTCGGGAACACTGAAGCTTTCTTT | CASSNGFGNTEAFF
- | TRBJ2-2 | - | TRBV19 | TGTGCCAGTACCTCCAGTGGGGCAGGGGACACCGGGGAGCTGTTTTTT | CASTSSGAGDTGELFF
- | TRBJ1-3 | - | TRBV10-3 | TGTGCCATCACCCCGACAGATAGCTCTGGAAACACCATATATTTT | CAITPTDSSGNTIYF
- | TRBJ2-4 | TRBD1 | TRBV11-1 | TGTGCCAGCAGCTCAGGGGGCTACGACATGGACATTCAGTACTTC | CASSSGGYDMDIQYF
- | TRBJ2-1 | TRBD2 | TRBV30 | TGTGCCTGGAGTTTGCGGACTAGCTCCTACAATGAGCAGTTCTTC | CAWSLRTSSYNEQFF